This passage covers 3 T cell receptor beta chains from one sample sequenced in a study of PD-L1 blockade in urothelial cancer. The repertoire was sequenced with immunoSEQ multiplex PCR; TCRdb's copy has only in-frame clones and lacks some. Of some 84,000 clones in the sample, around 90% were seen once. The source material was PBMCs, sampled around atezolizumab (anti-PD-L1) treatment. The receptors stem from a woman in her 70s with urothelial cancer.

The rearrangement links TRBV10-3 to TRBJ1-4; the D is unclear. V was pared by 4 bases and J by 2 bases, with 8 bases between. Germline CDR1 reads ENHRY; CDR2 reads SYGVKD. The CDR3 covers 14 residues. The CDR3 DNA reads TGTGCCATCAGTGGCGGCGTGACTAATGAAAAACTGTTTTTT. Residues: CAISGGVTNEKLFF.

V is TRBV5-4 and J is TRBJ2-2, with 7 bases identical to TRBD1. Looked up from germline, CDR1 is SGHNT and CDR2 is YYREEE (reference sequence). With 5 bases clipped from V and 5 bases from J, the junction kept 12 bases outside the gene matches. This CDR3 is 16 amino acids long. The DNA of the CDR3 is TGTGCCAGCAGAGATAGGAAGGGGGCTTTGACCGGGGAGCTGTTTTTT. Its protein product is CASRDRKGALTGELFF.

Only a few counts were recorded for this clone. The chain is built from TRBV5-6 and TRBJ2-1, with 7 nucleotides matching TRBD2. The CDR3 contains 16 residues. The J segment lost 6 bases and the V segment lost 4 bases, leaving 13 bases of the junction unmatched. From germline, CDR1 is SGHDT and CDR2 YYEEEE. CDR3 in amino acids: CASSHRLASSFNEQFF. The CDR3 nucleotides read TGTGCCAGCAGCCACAGACTAGCTTCTTCTTTCAATGAGCAGTTCTTC. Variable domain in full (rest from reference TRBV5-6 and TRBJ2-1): DAGVTQSPTHLIKTRGQQVTLRCSPKSGHDTVSWYQQALGQGPQFIFQYYEEEERQRGNFPDRFSGHQFPNYSSELNVNALLLGDSALYLCASSHRLASSFNEQFFGPGTRLTVL.